This TCR beta chain was identified in a study of blood T cell repertoires in COVID-19. Authors' analysis steps: Reference gene primers were amplified, and this amplification served to estimate nucleated cell counts. Method: immunoSEQ multiplex PCR; TCRdb's copy keeps in-frame clones and lacks some. That table furnishes V, J and clone size, whereas the DNA furnished D and trimming. This sample carries around 170,000 clones, around 85% of them seen once, and the ten largest clones take around 8.6%. The V end was cut by 2 bases, the J end by 4 bases, with 9 bases between. Germline CDR1 GTSNPN, CDR2 SVGIG (reference sequence). CDR3 length: 13 residues.

The chain carries TRBV30 and TRBJ1-5, with a tentative D call TRBD1 (5 bases). Sequenced sample: peripheral blood. The receptor comes from a man in his fifties with active or convalescent COVID-19. CDR3 sequence: CAWSSGTNQPQHF. The CDR3 coding sequence is TGTGCCTGGAGTAGTGGGACTAATCAGCCCCAGCATTTT.